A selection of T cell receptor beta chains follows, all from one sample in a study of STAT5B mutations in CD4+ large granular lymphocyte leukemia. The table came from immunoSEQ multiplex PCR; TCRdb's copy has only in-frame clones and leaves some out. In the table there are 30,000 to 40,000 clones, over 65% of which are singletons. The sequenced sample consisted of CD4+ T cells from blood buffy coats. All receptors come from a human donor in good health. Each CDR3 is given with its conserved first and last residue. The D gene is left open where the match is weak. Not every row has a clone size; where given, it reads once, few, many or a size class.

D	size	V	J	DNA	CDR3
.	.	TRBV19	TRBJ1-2	TGTGCCAGTAGTATTAGAAACAGGGACCATGGCTACACCTTC	CASSIRNRDHGYTF
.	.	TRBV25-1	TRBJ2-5	TGTGCCAGCAGTGAGGGCCTTGTAAAGACCCAGTACTTC	CASSEGLVKTQYF
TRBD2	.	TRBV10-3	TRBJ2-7	TGTGCCATCAGTGAGTCTGGGACTAGAACCTACGAGCAGTACTTC	CAISESGTRTYEQYF
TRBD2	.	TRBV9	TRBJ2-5	TGTGCCAGCAGCGCTACCGGGACTAGCGGTCTGGCCCAGTACTTC	CASSATGTSGLAQYF
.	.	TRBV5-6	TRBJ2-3	TGTGCCAGCAGCTTGGTGGTTGGGGGGACAGATACGCAGTATTTT	CASSLVVGGTDTQYF
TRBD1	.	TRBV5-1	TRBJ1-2	TGCGCCAGCAGCCGGGACAGGGGCTTGAACCCAGGCTACACCTTC	CASSRDRGLNPGYTF
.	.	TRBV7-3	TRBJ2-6	TGTGCCAGCAGCTCAGGGATCTCTGGGGCCAACGTCCTGACTTTC	CASSSGISGANVLTF
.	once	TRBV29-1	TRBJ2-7	TGCAGCGTTGAAGTTAGAAACTTTGGGGAGCAGTACTTC	CSVEVRNFGEQYF
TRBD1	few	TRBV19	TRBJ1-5	TGTGCCAGTAGTGGATGGACAGGCGTTAATCAGCCCCAGCATTTT	CASSGWTGVNQPQHF
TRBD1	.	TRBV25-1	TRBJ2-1	TGTGCCAGCAGTGAAGGCAGGAGGGACAGGGCTCTTTGGAATGAGCAGTTCTTC	CASSEGRRDRALWNEQFF
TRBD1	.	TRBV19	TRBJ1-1	TGTGCCAGTAGAGTAGCAGGGGGCTTAAGAACTGAAGCTTTCTTT	CASRVAGGLRTEAFF
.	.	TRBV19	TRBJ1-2	TGTGCCAGTAGTATAGACCCATCTAACTATGGCTACACCTTC	CASSIDPSNYGYTF
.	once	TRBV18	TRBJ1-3	TGTGCCAGCTCACCACAACAGAGCTCTGGAAACACCATATATTTT	CASSPQQSSGNTIYF
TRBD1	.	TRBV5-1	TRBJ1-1	TGCGCCAGCAGCCCAGGGACAGTGAACACTGAAGCTTTCTTT	CASSPGTVNTEAFF
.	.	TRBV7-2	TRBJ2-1	TGTGCCAGCAGCTTTGGGGGTTCGACGGGAAATGAGCAGTTCTTC	CASSFGGSTGNEQFF
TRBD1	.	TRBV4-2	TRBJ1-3	TGTGCCAGCAGCCAGACAGGGGCCAATTCTGGAAACACCATATATTTT	CASSQTGANSGNTIYF
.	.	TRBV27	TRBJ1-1	TGTGCCTCAGGGAACACTGAAGCTTTCTTT	CASGNTEAFF
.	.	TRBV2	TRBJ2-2	TGTGCCAGCAGTGAACAGGGCCCCGGGGAGCTGTTTTTT	CASSEQGPGELFF
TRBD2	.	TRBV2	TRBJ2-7	TGTGCCAGCAAGTTCGGGGGGGGGCCACTATACGAGCAGTACTTC	CASKFGGGPLYEQYF
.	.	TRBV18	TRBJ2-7	TGTGCCAGCTCACCGGTTGACGTTCGCTCCTACGAGCAGTACTTC	CASSPVDVRSYEQYF
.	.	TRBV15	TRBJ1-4	TGTGCCACCAGCAGAGAATTGTGGTCGAGGGAAAAACTGTTTTTT	CATSRELWSREKLFF
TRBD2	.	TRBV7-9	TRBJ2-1	TGTGCCAGCAGCTTAGTGGGGACTAGCGGGGGGGCTTCTGATGAGCAGTTCTTC	CASSLVGTSGGASDEQFF
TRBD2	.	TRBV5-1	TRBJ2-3	TGCGCCAGCAGCCAAACTAGCGGGGGGCCCTGGGATACGCAGTATTTT	CASSQTSGGPWDTQYF
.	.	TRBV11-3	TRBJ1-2	TGTGCCAGCAGCCTGGAGGGGGAAAACTATGGCTACACCTTC	CASSLEGENYGYTF
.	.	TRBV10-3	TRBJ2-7	TGTGCCATCAGTGAGTTTGCCCGGAGCTACGAGCAGTACTTC	CAISEFARSYEQYF
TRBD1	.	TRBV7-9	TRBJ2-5	TGTGCCAGCAGCTTATCCTCGACAGGGGGGTGGGAGACCCAGTACTTC	CASSLSSTGGWETQYF
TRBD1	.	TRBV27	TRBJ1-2	TGTGCCAGCAGTTTCTCCGGGACAGCGAAAGGGGGCTACACCTTC	CASSFSGTAKGGYTF
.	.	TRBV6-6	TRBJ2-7	TGTGCCAGCAGTCCCCATGATCCTTACTACGAGCAGTACTTC	CASSPHDPYYEQYF
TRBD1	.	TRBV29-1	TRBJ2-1	TGCAGCGTACGAACATTTCCAGGGGGCGCTGACAATGAGCAGTTCTTC	CSVRTFPGGADNEQFF
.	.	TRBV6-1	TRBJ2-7	TGTGCCAGCAGCCGGGACGGGAGCTCCTACGAGCAGTACTTC	CASSRDGSSYEQYF
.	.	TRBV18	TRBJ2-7	TGTGCCAGCTCATCGGGAGCAGACGAGCAGTACTTC	CASSSGADEQYF
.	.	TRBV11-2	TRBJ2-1	TGTGCCAGCAGTATACAGATTTACAATGAGCAGTTCTTC	CASSIQIYNEQFF
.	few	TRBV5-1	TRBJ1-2	TGCGCCAGCAGCTTGGAAGGACTAGGCCCGTGGGGTGGCTACACCTTC	CASSLEGLGPWGGYTF
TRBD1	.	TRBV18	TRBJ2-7	TGTGCCAGCTCACCAGGGGACAGGGGATACGAGCAGTACTTC	CASSPGDRGYEQYF
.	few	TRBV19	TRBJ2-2	TGTGCCAGTAGTAACAGAGACAACACCGGGGAGCTGTTTTTT	CASSNRDNTGELFF
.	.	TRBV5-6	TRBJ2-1	TGTGCCAGCAGCTTGGCTCTAGGTCGGGAGCAGTTCTTC	CASSLALGREQFF
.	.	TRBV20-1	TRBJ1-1	TGCAGTGCTTCCAAAGGGGAGAAAGCTTTCTTT	CSASKGEKAFF
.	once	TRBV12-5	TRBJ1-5	TGTGCTAGTGGTTTGGGGGGATTCGGCAATCAGCCCCAGCATTTT	CASGLGGFGNQPQHF
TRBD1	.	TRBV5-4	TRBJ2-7	TGTGCCGTGGGACAGGGACCCTACGAGCAGTACTTC	CAVGQGPYEQYF
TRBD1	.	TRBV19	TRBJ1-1	TGTGCCAGTAGCCTCCAGGGAGACAGGGTCACTGAAGCTTTCTTT	CASSLQGDRVTEAFF
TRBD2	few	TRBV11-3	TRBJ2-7	TGTGCCAGCAGCTTCCAGTGGACTAGTAGCTACGAGCAGTACTTC	CASSFQWTSSYEQYF
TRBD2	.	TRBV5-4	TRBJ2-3	TGTGCCAGCAGCCGCGCCGCGGGAGGGACAGATACGCAGTATTTT	CASSRAAGGTDTQYF
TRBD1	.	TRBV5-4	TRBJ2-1	TGTGCCAGCAGCTTGCCAGGGGGCCGGCCTGGGGAGCAGTTCTTC	CASSLPGGRPGEQFF
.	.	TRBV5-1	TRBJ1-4	TGCGCCAGCAGCTCACAGGGAGGGTATGAAAAACTGTTTTTT	CASSSQGGYEKLFF
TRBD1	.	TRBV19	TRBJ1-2	TGTGCCAGTTTACAGCGGACAGGCCTTTCTTTTGGCTACACCTTC	CASLQRTGLSFGYTF
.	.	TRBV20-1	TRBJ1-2	TGCAGTGCTAACCCCGGACAGATCTACACCTTC	CSANPGQIYTF
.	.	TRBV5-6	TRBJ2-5	TGTGCCAGCAGCTTCAGATCCCCCAAGACCCAGTACTTC	CASSFRSPKTQYF
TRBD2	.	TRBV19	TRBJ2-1	TGTGCCGTGCGGCGCGGGGGAAATTACAATGAGCAGTTCTTC	CAVRRGGNYNEQFF
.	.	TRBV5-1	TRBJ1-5	TGCGCCAGCAAACCGGGGGGGGGTACCAATCAGCCCCAGCATTTT	CASKPGGGTNQPQHF
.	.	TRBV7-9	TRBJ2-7	TGTGCCAGCAGCTGGGCCCAGGGGGGGGAGCAGTACTTC	CASSWAQGGEQYF